Listed below are T cell receptor beta chains from one sample, sequenced in a study of naive and memory T cell subsets. Each CDR3 protein gets one entry after TCRdb re-called the 5' RACE reads with MiXCR. The sample consists of about 48,000 distinct CDR3 sequences, approximately 4.8% of them appearing once. Receptor source: a female donor in good health. Each CDR3 is given with its conserved first and last residue. The order of the fields is clone size, J gene, V gene, D gene, CDR3 length, CDR3 protein, CDR3 DNA. D genes are given only for firm matches. Each size is how often the clone was seen (once, few, many) or a class if it is expanded.

many,TRBJ2-1,TRBV7-9,NA,16,CASSPLGGPAYNEQFF,TGTGCCAGCAGCCCCCTGGGGGGGCCCGCATACAATGAGCAGTTCTTC
many,TRBJ1-5,TRBV28,NA,15,CASSLEGARNQPQHF,TGTGCCAGCAGTTTAGAAGGGGCTCGAAATCAGCCCCAGCATTTT
many,TRBJ2-2,TRBV5-1,TRBD1,16,CASSLNDRGNTGELFF,TGCGCCAGCAGCCTTAACGACAGGGGGAACACCGGGGAGCTGTTTTTT
few,TRBJ2-1,TRBV5-4,NA,13,CASSFPTSNEQFF,TGTGCCAGCAGCTTCCCCACCTCTAATGAGCAGTTCTTC
many,TRBJ2-1,TRBV25-1,NA,16,CASSEFGGRRADEQFF,TGTGCCAGCAGTGAATTTGGGGGTCGAAGGGCGGATGAGCAGTTCTTC
many,TRBJ2-3,TRBV20-1,TRBD2,17,CSAREAPSGSRTDTQYF,TGCAGTGCTAGAGAGGCTCCTAGCGGGAGTCGCACAGATACGCAGTATTTT
many,TRBJ2-3,TRBV10-2,NA,12,CASSPTQEPQYF,TGCGCCAGCAGCCCTACTCAAGAGCCGCAGTATTTT
many,TRBJ2-3,TRBV12-3/TRBV12-4,TRBD2,20,CASSLDPGTIGTPVRDTQYF,TGTGCCAGCAGTTTAGATCCTGGGACTATCGGGACTCCTGTTAGGGATACGCAGTATTTT
many,TRBJ2-1,TRBV19,NA,14,CATTGRNSYNEQFF,TGTGCCACCACGGGACGGAACTCCTACAATGAGCAGTTCTTC
many,TRBJ2-1,TRBV28,TRBD2,17,CASSRGASGGRYNEQFF,TGTGCCAGCAGTCGCGGTGCTAGCGGGGGAAGGTACAATGAGCAGTTCTTC
many,TRBJ1-3,TRBV7-9,NA,13,CASSSGAGNTIYF,TGTGCCAGCAGCTCAGGGGCTGGAAACACCATATATTTT
many,TRBJ2-6,TRBV28,NA,14,CASSSISGANVLTF,TGTGCCAGCAGTTCAATTTCTGGGGCCAACGTCCTGACTTTC